This record concerns one TCR beta chain sequence. The antigen is unknown. This entry belongs to a study of OX40 agonist ivuxolimab in advanced cancers. For the study at large: Ivuxolimab, an antibody that agonizes OX40 (CD134), was administered to the patients. Notes on the study in general: Some nonresponders also had low normalized T-cell clonal expansion.

The method was immunoSEQ multiplex PCR; TCRdb's version includes in-frame clones alone and lacks a portion of them. The table includes 70,000 to 85,000 clones, roughly nine tenths detected once. The material sequenced was CD4+ or CD8+ T cells sorted from blood, taken in a trial of the OX40 agonist ivuxolimab. This sequence originates from an adult with an advanced solid tumor such as melanoma, head and neck, liver or kidney cancer.

The CDR3 coding sequence is TGCGCCAGCAGCTTGAGGGCAACAGATACGCAGTATTTT. Its translation: CASSLRATDTQYF. J is TRBJ2-3 and V is TRBV5-1, with D unresolved. CDR1 is SGHRS and CDR2 is YFSETQ in the germline V gene. Trimming left V 1 base short and J 3 bases short, with 6 bases between. The CDR3 is made up of 13 amino acids.